The clone carrying this T cell receptor beta chain was counted ten times or more. Its antigen remains unknown. Every donor was a healthy Caucasian. There are 16 residues in the CDR3. Trimming stripped 2 bases from V and 0 bases from J, with 11 bases between. TCRdb called the 5' RACE reads again in MiXCR, with one record for every CDR3 protein. This sample has 450,000 to 650,000 distinct CDR3 sequences, with around 15% found just once. This record belongs to a study of identical twins. Study-wide points: Invariant cells of the MAIT and iNKT types might have partly distorted the zero-insertion analyses.

Separately, the same data were catalogued under a study of yellow fever vaccine responses in identical twins. That publication notes: Among the twins, the vaccine T cell response reportedly seemed partly convergent and partly personalized.

The source of this sequence is a woman aged 18-35 years in good health. The specimen was CD4+ T cells sorted from blood. This chain links TRBV12-3 or TRBV12-4 with TRBJ2-4; D not resolved. In DNA, the CDR3 is TGTGCCAGCAGTTTAAACCTAATAATAGCCAAAAACATTCAGTACTTC. Protein: CASSLNLIIAKNIQYF.